What follows are 31 T cell receptor beta chains derived from one specimen sequenced in a study of blood T cell repertoires in COVID-19. Assay used: immunoSEQ multiplex PCR; TCRdb lists only in-frame clones, some missing. The sample consists of hundreds of thousands of clones, under 90% of them appearing once. Sequencing was performed on PBMCs or T cells enriched from blood (not recorded which). The receptors here all came from a woman in her 50s who had been exposed to COVID-19.

The rearrangement links TRBV5-5 to TRBJ1-4; 9 bases are shared with TRBD1. Germline CDR1 reads SGHKS; CDR2 reads YYEKEE (reference sequence). The CDR3 covers 14 residues. Germline trimming cut 4 bases from V and 5 bases from J; bases unmatched to any gene: 3. The CDR3 sequence is CASSIGQGNEKLFF. The CDR3 bases are TGTGCCAGCAGCATAGGACAGGGGAATGAAAAACTGTTTTTT.

This clone was counted between two and nine times. The V call is TRBV30, the J call TRBJ1-1; no reliable D call. The germline V gene has CDR1 GTSNPN and CDR2 SVGIG (reference sequence). This CDR3 spans 13 amino acids. The V and J ends lost 5 bases and 1 base respectively, with 11 bases between them. The CDR3 sequence: CAWEVMANTEAFF. The CDR3 nucleotides are TGTGCCTGGGAGGTGATGGCGAACACTGAAGCTTTCTTT. Drawing the rest from reference TRBV30 and TRBJ1-1, the complete variable domain is SQTIHQWPATLVQPVGSPLSLECTVEGTSNPNLYWYRQAAGRGLQLLFYSVGIGQISSEVPQNLSASRPQDRQFILSSKKLLLSDSGFYLCAWEVMANTEAFFGQGTRLTVV.

The CDR3 loop is CASRRNRFEKLFF. The CDR3 DNA reads TGTGCCAGCAGGCGGAACAGGTTTGAAAAACTGTTTTTT. The rearrangement links TRBV12-3 or TRBV12-4 to TRBJ1-4, with a possible D match to TRBD1 (5 bases). The CDR3 covers 13 residues. The V gene lost 6 bases and the J gene lost 7 bases, with 12 bases spanning the gap.

V is TRBV28 and J is TRBJ1-1; 8 bases are shared with TRBD1. From germline, CDR1 is MDHEN and CDR2 SYDVKM. CDR3 size: 12 residues. Trimming at V came to 10 bases and at J to 11 bases, leaving 12 bases not matched to a gene. As DNA, the CDR3 is TGTGCCATCTATGGACAGGGAGGGACGGCTTTCTTT. Its translation: CAIYGQGGTAFF.

This clone has a single count. The chain joins TRBV7-2 to TRBJ2-3, with 8 bases matching TRBD2. CDR1 is SGHTA, CDR2 FQGNSA, per germline. After removal of 4 bases from V and 6 bases from J, the junction contained 6 bases not matched to a gene. CDR3 length equals 14 residues. CDR3: CASSSGGGWDTQYF. CDR3 DNA: TGTGCCAGCAGCTCCGGGGGGGGCTGGGATACGCAGTATTTT.

This clone was recorded a few times. The V call is TRBV30, the J call TRBJ2-7; unclear D gene. CDR1 GTSNPN and CDR2 SVGIG come from the germline V gene (reference sequence). Trimming shortened V by 2 bases and J by 5 bases, and 16 bases separated the two germline ends. This CDR3 comprises 14 residues. As DNA, the CDR3 is TGTGCCTGGAGTACAACCATTTGGTCCAACGAGCAGTACTTC. Its protein is CAWSTTIWSNEQYF.

The rearrangement uses TRBV5-8 and TRBJ2-3, with 11 nucleotides matching TRBD2. This CDR3 spans 17 amino acids. The junction had 5 bases not matched to a gene; V was cut back by 0 bases and J by 2 bases. Germline V CDR1 and CDR2: SGHTS, YDEGEE. The CDR3 region has the DNA TGTGCCAGCAGCTTGGCCGATAGCGGGGGGGCCACAGATACGCAGTATTTT. Residues: CASSLADSGGATDTQYF.

V usage is TRBV6-5 and J usage is TRBJ2-6; perhaps TRBD2 as D (5 bases). This CDR3 is built from 13 residues. Germline assignment: CDR1 MNHEY and CDR2 SVGAGI. V shed 8 bases and J shed 0 bases, with 5 bases lying between them. The CDR3 nucleotides are TGTGCCAGCGGACTCTCTGGGGCCAACGTCCTGACTTTC. Its protein product is CASGLSGANVLTF.

The chain links TRBV12-3 or TRBV12-4 to TRBJ2-7; tentatively, D is TRBD1 (6 bases). This CDR3 has 13 residues. Trimming cost V 7 bases and J 5 bases, with 15 bases left between them. The DNA of the CDR3 is TGTGCCAGCACCCCGGACAGAAGCCACGAGCAGTACTTC. It specifies CASTPDRSHEQYF.

The chain carries TRBV5-5 and TRBJ2-2, with TRBD1 as a possible D gene (5 bases). Trimming shortened V by 6 bases and J by 8 bases, and 20 bases separated the two germline ends. In germline, CDR1 is SGHKS, CDR2 YYEKEE (reference sequence). The CDR3 spans 15 residues. CDR3 nucleotide sequence: TGTGCCAGCACCCCGGCGTCTAGGGGTGGGGGGGAGCTGTTTTTT. This codes for CASTPASRGGGELFF.

This chain links TRBV18 with TRBJ2-6; 8 nucleotides align to TRBD1. The CDR3 has 20 residues. V shed 3 bases and J 0 bases; nucleotides not matched to a gene: 13. Germline V gene sequence: CDR1 KGHSH, CDR2 LQKENI. The CDR3 coding sequence is TGTGCCAGCTCACCGGTCGCGAACAGGGGGTTCACCTCTGGGGCCAACGTCCTGACTTTC. It translates to CASSPVANRGFTSGANVLTF.

The V and J genes are TRBV24-1 and TRBJ2-1, with TRBD1 matching over 8 bases. Unmatched junction bases numbered 9, after V lost 0 bases and J lost 9 bases. Germline CDR1 KGHDR, CDR2 SFDVKD. There are 16 residues in the CDR3. CDR3 region: CATSDLQVDRAGEQFF. The CDR3 DNA reads as TGTGCCACCAGTGATTTGCAGGTGGACAGGGCGGGTGAGCAGTTCTTC.

V usage is TRBV18 and J usage is TRBJ1-1; a possible D gene is TRBD1 (6 bases). V was shortened by 3 bases and J by 5 bases, with 7 bases between the two germline ends. The CDR3 has 12 amino acids. Germline CDR1 reads KGHSH; CDR2 reads LQKENI. The CDR3 loop reads CASSPGQTEAFF. The CDR3 bases are TGTGCCAGCTCACCTGGACAGACTGAAGCTTTCTTT.

The J gene is TRBJ1-3, the V gene TRBV15; the D is unclear. The CDR3 has 16 residues. The ends were cut back, 1 base at V and 2 bases at J, with 12 bases in the middle. Germline lookup yields CDR1 LNHNV and CDR2 YYDKDF (reference sequence). The CDR3 loop reads CATSRGAVGPGNTIYF. The CDR3 DNA sequence: TGTGCCACCAGCAGAGGGGCAGTAGGTCCTGGAAACACCATATATTTT. Full variable domain (outside the CDR3, taken from reference TRBV15 and TRBJ1-3): DAMVIQNPRYQVTQFGKPVTLSCSQTLNHNVMYWYQQKSSQAPKLLFHYYDKDFNNEADTPDNFQSRRPNTSFCFLDIRSPGLGDTAMYLCATSRGAVGPGNTIYFGEGSWLTVV.

This clone was observed at least ten times. The chain is built from TRBV11-2 and TRBJ1-1; TRBD1 might be the D (5 bases). This CDR3 contains 17 residues. The V end lost 5 bases, the J end lost 5 bases, and 24 bases lay between the germline ends. Per the germline V gene, CDR1 is SGHAT and CDR2 is FQNNGV. The CDR3 coding sequence is TGTGCCAGCAGCCTCAGAGAAATTACAGGTTTCGGGACTGAAGCTTTCTTT. Translating it yields CASSLREITGFGTEAFF.

V and J are TRBV7-9 and TRBJ1-1; TRBD1 might be the D (6 bases). Looked up from germline, CDR1 is SEHNR and CDR2 is FQNEAQ (reference sequence). Trimming cost V 3 bases and J 1 base, with 12 bases left between them. This CDR3 has 15 amino acids. CDR3: CASSFSRGGNTEAFF. The CDR3 coding sequence is TGTGCCAGCAGCTTTTCCAGAGGGGGGAACACTGAAGCTTTCTTT.

On this clone: Being one base from a much bigger clone, this may be a read error. The rearrangement joins TRBV9 to TRBJ1-2, with D maybe TRBD1 (5 bases). Trimming took off 0 bases at V and 4 bases at J, with 7 bases between the two ends. Germline V gives CDR1 SGDLS, CDR2 YYNGEE. This CDR3 has 13 amino acids. DNA for the CDR3: TGTGCCAGCAGCGTAGAAGGGGCCTATGGCTACACCTTC. This sequence encodes CASSVEGAYGYTF.

The gene calls are TRBV4-2 and TRBJ2-3, with TRBD2 matching over 15 bases. The CDR3 totals 18 residues. Looked up from germline, CDR1 is LGHNA and CDR2 is YNFKEQ. Unmatched junction bases numbered 7, after V lost 0 bases and J lost 6 bases. CDR3 bases: TGTGCCAGCAGCCAAGATTATAGGACTAGCGGGGGGGCGGATACGCAGTATTTT. Its translation: CASSQDYRTSGGADTQYF.

DNA for the CDR3: TGTGCCAGCTCCCAAGAGGGACTCCCTAGAGATGAGCAGTTCTTC. Protein sequence: CASSQEGLPRDEQFF. V and J are TRBV18 and TRBJ2-1; possibly TRBD2 for D (6 bases). Germline loops: CDR1 KGHSH, CDR2 LQKENI. The CDR3 contains 15 residues. With 6 bases removed from V and 8 bases from J, the gap between germline ends came to 20 bases.

The rearrangement joins TRBV7-9 to TRBJ1-1; possibly TRBD1 for D (5 bases). CDR1 and CDR2 from the germline V gene are SEHNR and FQNEAQ (reference sequence). The CDR3 loop spans 16 amino acids. Trimming stripped 5 bases from V and 5 bases from J, with 21 bases between. The DNA for the CDR3 is TGTGCCAGCAGCCCCTCTTACCCCAGGGTTGAGACTGAAGCTTTCTTT. This codes for CASSPSYPRVETEAFF.

The rearrangement joins TRBV13 to TRBJ2-7; TRBD2 matches 11 bases. The CDR3 spans 14 residues. In germline, CDR1 is PRHDT, CDR2 FYEKMQ (reference sequence). J gave up 7 bases and V 0 bases, and 2 bases lay outside the gene matches. The CDR3, as DNA: TGTGCCAGCAGCTTAGGTAGACTAGCGGGGGAGCAGTACTTC. Translating it yields CASSLGRLAGEQYF. The entire variable domain, with the rest obtained from reference TRBV13 and TRBJ2-7, is as follows: AAGVIQSPRHLIKEKRETATLKCYPIPRHDTVYWYQQGPGQDPQFLISFYEKMQSDKGSIPDRFSAQQFSDYHSELNMSSLELGDSALYFCASSLGRLAGEQYFGPGTRLTVT.

The V gene is TRBV19, the J gene TRBJ1-5; unclear D gene. Germline CDR1 and CDR2: LNHDA and SQIVND (reference sequence). The CDR3 totals 15 residues. V was pared by 1 base and J by 1 base, with 8 bases between. Here the CDR3 reads CASSIALRSNQPQHF. The CDR3 DNA reads as TGTGCCAGTAGTATAGCACTAAGGAGCAATCAGCCCCAGCATTTT.

This clone was detected only a few times. The rearrangement links TRBV19 to TRBJ1-4; TRBD1 agrees at 7 bases. With 6 bases clipped from V and 7 bases from J, the junction kept 5 bases outside the gene matches. CDR1 is LNHDA and CDR2 is SQIVND in the germline V gene (reference sequence). The length of the CDR3 is 13 residues. CDR3 loop: CASSRGTAEKLFF. For the CDR3, the DNA is TGTGCCAGTAGCCGAGGGACAGCTGAAAAACTGTTTTTT.

The V call is TRBV28, the J call TRBJ1-1, with no clear D. This CDR3 has 11 amino acids. V lost 8 bases and J lost 9, with 13 bases in between. CDR1 MDHEN and CDR2 SYDVKM come from the germline V gene. CDR3 residues: CASFTSGKAFF. The CDR3 region has the DNA TGTGCCAGCTTCACTTCGGGTAAAGCTTTCTTT.

This chain links TRBV6-5 with TRBJ2-7, with TRBD2 matching 12 bases. Germline CDR1 MNHEY, CDR2 SVGAGI. V was clipped by 6 bases and J by 5 bases; unmatched bases: 5. The CDR3 is made up of 14 amino acids. CDR3 DNA sequence: TGTGCCAGCAGCTGGGGACTAGCGGGCCACGAGCAGTACTTC. It yields the protein CASSWGLAGHEQYF.

The chain links TRBV5-8 to TRBJ1-2, with TRBD1 identical over 8 bases. Germline assignment: CDR1 SGHTS and CDR2 YDEGEE. The length of the CDR3 is 16 residues. The trim removed 3 bases at V and 2 bases at J, leaving 9 bases unmatched. CDR3 sequence reads: CASSSLRTGFNYGYTF. As DNA, the CDR3 is TGTGCCAGCAGCTCCTTACGGACAGGGTTCAACTATGGCTACACCTTC.

The gene calls are TRBV30 and TRBJ2-1, with 7 bases lining up with TRBD2. Germline CDR1 is GTSNPN and CDR2 is SVGIG (reference sequence). V shed 3 bases and J 8 bases; nucleotides not matched to a gene: 10. The length of the CDR3 is 14 residues. The CDR3 loop is CAWSAKAGMDEQFF. The CDR3 DNA reads TGTGCCTGGAGCGCCAAAGCGGGAATGGATGAGCAGTTCTTC.

The chain is built from TRBV12-3 or TRBV12-4 and TRBJ1-3; 7 bases agree with TRBD1. The CDR3 covers 13 residues. Trimming took 1 base from V and 8 from J; bases not matched to a gene: 2. The chain's CDR3 is CASSLDRGHTIYF. The CDR3 coding sequence is TGTGCCAGCAGTTTAGACAGGGGCCACACCATATATTTT.

This clone was seen once. The chain combines TRBV5-1 with TRBJ2-1; 11 bases agree with TRBD2. V lost 0 bases and J lost 7; bases outside the gene matches: 6. This CDR3 contains 16 residues. The germline gives CDR1 SGHRS, CDR2 YFSETQ. The CDR3 loop is CASSLEVAGGTNEQFF. The DNA for the CDR3 is TGCGCCAGCAGCTTGGAGGTAGCGGGGGGGACGAATGAGCAGTTCTTC.

V and J are TRBV29-1 and TRBJ2-7, with 8 bases fitting TRBD2. CDR1 and CDR2 from the germline V gene are SQVTM and ANQGSEA. V lost 8 bases to trimming and J lost 3 bases; unmatched junction nucleotides: 9. This CDR3 has 13 amino acids. Here the CDR3 reads CSTSGGPLYEQYF. The CDR3 nucleotides are TGCAGCACCAGCGGGGGCCCTCTCTACGAGCAGTACTTC.

V and J are TRBV7-2 and TRBJ1-1; perhaps TRBD1 as D (5 bases). CDR3 length: 13 amino acids. Trimming removed 4 bases from V and 4 bases from J, with 10 bases in between. The germline gives CDR1 SGHTA, CDR2 FQGNSA. The CDR3 loop reads CASSSQGGTEAFF. CDR3 sequence (DNA): TGTGCCAGCAGCTCCCAGGGTGGCACTGAAGCTTTCTTT. The full variable domain, its missing parts supplied by reference TRBV7-2 and TRBJ1-1, is GAGVSQSPSNKVTEKGKDVELRCDPISGHTALYWYRQSLGQGLEFLIYFQGNSAPDKSGLPSDRFSAERTGGSVSTLTIQRTQQEDSAVYLCASSSQGGTEAFFGQGTRLTVV.